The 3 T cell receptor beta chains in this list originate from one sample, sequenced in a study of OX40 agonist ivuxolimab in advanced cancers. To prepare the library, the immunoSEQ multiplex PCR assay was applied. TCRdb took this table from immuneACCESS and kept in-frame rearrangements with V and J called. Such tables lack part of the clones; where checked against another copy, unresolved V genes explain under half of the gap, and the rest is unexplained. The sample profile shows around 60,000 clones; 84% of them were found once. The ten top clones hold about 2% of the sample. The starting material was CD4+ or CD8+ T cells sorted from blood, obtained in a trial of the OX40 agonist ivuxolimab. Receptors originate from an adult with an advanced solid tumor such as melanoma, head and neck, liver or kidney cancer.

Here the CDR3 DNA reads TGCGCCAGCAGCCGGCTGACGGGAGGTGATGATGAGCAGTTCTTC. Its translation: CASSRLTGGDDEQFF. This sequence joins TRBV4-1 and TRBJ2-1, with 7 bases that match TRBD2. Losses at the gene ends were 4 bases for V and 8 bases for J; bases not matched to a gene: 11. This CDR3 region has 15 residues. Germline CDR1 reads MGHRA; CDR2 reads YSYEKL.

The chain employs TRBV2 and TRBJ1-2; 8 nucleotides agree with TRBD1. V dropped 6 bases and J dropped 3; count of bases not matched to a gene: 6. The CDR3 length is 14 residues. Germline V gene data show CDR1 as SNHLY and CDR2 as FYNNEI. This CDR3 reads CASSDRGGDYGYTF. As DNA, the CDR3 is TGTGCCAGCAGCGACAGGGGAGGCGACTATGGCTACACCTTC.

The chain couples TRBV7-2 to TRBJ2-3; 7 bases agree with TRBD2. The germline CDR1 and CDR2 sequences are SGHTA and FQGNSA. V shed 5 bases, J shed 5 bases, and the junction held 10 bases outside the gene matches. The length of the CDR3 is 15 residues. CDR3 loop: CASSPGLGVGDTQYF. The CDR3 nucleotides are TGTGCCAGCAGCCCCGGACTAGGGGTAGGAGATACGCAGTATTTT.